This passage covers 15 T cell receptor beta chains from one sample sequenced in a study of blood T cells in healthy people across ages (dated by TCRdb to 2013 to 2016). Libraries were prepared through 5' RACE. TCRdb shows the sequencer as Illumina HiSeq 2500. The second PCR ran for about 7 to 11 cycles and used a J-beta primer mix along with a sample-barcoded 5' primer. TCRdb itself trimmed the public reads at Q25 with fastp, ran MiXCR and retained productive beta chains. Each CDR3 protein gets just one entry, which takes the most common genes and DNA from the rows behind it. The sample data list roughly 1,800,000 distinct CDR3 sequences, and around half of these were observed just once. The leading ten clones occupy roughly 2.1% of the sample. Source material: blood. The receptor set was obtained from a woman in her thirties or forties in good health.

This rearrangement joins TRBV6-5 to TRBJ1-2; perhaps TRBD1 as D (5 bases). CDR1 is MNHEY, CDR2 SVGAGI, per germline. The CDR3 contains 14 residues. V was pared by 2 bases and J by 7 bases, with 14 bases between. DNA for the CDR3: TGTGCCAGCAGTTACGACGGGACGGCGGGTGGCTACACCTTC. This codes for CASSYDGTAGGYTF.

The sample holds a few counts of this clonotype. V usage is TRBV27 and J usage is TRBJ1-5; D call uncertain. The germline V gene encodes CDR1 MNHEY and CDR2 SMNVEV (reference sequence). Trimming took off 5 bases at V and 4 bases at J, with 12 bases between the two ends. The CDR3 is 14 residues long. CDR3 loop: CASSSRVGNQPQHF. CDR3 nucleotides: TGTGCCAGCAGTAGCCGGGTTGGAAATCAGCCCCAGCATTTT.

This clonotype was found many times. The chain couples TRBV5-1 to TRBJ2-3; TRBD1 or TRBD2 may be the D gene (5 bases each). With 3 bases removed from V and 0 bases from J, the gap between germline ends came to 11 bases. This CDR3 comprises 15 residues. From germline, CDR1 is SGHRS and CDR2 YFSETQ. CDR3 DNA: TGCGCCAGCAGCTCTGGGACGACTAGCACAGATACGCAGTATTTT. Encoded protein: CASSSGTTSTDTQYF.

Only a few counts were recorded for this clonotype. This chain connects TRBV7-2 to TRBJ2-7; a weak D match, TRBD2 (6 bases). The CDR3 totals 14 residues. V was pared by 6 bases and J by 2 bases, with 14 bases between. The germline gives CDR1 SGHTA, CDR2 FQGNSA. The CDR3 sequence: CASRSAAGPYEQYF. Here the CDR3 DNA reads TGTGCCAGCAGATCCGCGGCGGGGCCCTACGAGCAGTACTTC.

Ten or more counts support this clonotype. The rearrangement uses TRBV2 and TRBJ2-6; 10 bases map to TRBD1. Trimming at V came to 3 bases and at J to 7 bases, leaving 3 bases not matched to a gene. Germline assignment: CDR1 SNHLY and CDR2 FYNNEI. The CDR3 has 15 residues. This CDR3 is CASSEWDRGANVLTF. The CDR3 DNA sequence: TGTGCCAGCAGTGAGTGGGACAGGGGTGCCAACGTCCTGACTTTC.

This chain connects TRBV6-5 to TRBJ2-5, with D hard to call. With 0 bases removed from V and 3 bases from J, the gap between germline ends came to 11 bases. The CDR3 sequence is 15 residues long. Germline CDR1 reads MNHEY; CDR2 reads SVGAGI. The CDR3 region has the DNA TGTGCCAGCAGTTACTCCGGACGGCGAAAAGAGACCCAGTACTTC. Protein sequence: CASSYSGRRKETQYF.

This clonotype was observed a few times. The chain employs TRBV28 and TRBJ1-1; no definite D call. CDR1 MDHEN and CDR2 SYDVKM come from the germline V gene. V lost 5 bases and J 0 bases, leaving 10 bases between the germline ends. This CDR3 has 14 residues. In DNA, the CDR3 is TGTGCCAGCAGTCGCATCCGTTTGAACACTGAAGCTTTCTTT. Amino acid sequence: CASSRIRLNTEAFF.

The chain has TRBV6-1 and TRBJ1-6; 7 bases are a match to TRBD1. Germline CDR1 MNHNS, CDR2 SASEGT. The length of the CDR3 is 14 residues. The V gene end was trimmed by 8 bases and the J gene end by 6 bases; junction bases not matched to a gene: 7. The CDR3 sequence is CASGQDGRNSPLHF. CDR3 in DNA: TGTGCCAGCGGACAGGACGGGCGTAATTCACCCCTCCACTTT.

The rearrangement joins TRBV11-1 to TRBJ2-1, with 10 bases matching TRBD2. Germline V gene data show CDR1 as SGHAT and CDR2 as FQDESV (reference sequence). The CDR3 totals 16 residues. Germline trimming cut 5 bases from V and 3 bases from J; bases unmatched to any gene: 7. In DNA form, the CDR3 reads TGTGCCAGCAGCCCGTGGCTAGCGGGGGTCTACAATGAGCAGTTCTTC. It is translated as CASSPWLAGVYNEQFF.

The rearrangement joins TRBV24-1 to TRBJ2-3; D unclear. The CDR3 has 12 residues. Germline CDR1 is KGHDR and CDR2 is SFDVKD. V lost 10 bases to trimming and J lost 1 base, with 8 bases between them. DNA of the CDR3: TGTGCCACAGAATCACGCACAGATACGCAGTATTTT. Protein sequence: CATESRTDTQYF.

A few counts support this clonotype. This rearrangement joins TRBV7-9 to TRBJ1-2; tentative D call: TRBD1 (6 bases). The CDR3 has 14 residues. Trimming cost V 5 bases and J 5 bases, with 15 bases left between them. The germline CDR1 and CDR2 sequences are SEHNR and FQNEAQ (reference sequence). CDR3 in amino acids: CASSPPRGFYGYTF. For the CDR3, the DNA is TGTGCCAGCAGCCCCCCCAGGGGATTTTATGGCTACACCTTC.

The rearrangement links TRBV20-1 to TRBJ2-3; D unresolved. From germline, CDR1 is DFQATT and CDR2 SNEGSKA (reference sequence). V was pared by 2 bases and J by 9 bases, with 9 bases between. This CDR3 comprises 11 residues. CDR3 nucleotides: TGCAGTGCTAGACCGGTCCCCACGCAGTATTTT. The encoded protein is CSARPVPTQYF.

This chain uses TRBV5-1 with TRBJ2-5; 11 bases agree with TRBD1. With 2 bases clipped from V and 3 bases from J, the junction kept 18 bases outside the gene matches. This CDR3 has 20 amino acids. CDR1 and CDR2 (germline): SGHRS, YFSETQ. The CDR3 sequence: CASSFILSRAPGQGEETQYF. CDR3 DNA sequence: TGCGCCAGCAGCTTCATCTTGTCACGCGCCCCGGGACAGGGGGAAGAGACCCAGTACTTC. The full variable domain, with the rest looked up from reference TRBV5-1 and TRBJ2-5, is KAGVTQTPRYLIKTRGQQVTLSCSPISGHRSVSWYQQTPGQGLQFLFEYFSETQRNKGNFPGRFSGRQFSNSRSEMNVSTLELGDSALYLCASSFILSRAPGQGEETQYFGPGTRLLVL.

CDR3 nucleotides: TGTGCCAGCAGTTTAATGACCTCTAACTCCTACGAGCAGTACTTC. This gives the protein CASSLMTSNSYEQYF. V usage is TRBV12-3 or TRBV12-4 and J usage is TRBJ2-7; D not certain. V was clipped by 2 bases and J by 0 bases, with 11 bases between them. This CDR3 has 15 amino acids.

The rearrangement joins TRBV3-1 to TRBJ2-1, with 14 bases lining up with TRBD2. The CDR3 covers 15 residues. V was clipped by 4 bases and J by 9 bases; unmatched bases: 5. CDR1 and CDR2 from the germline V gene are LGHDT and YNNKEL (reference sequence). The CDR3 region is CASSRLAGGPGEQFF. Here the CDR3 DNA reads TGTGCCAGCAGCCGACTAGCGGGGGGGCCAGGTGAGCAGTTCTTC.